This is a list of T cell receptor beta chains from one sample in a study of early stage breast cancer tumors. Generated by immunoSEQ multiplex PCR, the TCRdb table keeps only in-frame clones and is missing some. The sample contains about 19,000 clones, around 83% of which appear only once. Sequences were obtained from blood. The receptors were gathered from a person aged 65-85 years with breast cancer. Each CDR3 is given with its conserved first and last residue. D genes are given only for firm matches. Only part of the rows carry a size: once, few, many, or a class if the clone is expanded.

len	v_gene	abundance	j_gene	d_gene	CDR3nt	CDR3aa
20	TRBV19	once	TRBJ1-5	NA	TGTGCCAGTAGTCATATATCTGGGGCGTTCCGGCAGAATAGCAATCAGCCCCAGCATTTT	CASSHISGAFRQNSNQPQHF
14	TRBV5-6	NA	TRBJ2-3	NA	TGTGCCAGCAGCCTGTCGGTTAGCACAGATACGCAGTATTTT	CASSLSVSTDTQYF
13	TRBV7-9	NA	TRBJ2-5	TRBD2	TGTGCCAGCAGGCGGGGGGGCGGAGAGACCCAGTACTTC	CASRRGGGETQYF
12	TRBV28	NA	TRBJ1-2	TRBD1	TGTGCCACTACCGTACCCGGGACAGGAATTGACTTC	CATTVPGTGIDF
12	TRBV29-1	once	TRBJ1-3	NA	TGCAGCGTTGGACAGTCTGGAAACACCATATATTTT	CSVGQSGNTIYF
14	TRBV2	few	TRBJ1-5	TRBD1	TGTGCCAGCAGTAGTCAGGGGGACAATCAGCCCCAGCATTTT	CASSSQGDNQPQHF
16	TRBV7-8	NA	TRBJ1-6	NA	TGTGCCAGCAGCTTAGGTTCACAGCATTATAATTCACCCCTCCACTTT	CASSLGSQHYNSPLHF
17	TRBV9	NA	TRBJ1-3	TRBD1	TGTGCCAGCAGCGCGACAGGGGGACAGGGGAGAGGAAACACCATATATTTT	CASSATGGQGRGNTIYF
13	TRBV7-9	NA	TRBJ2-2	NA	TGTGCCAGCAGCTCTACAGCTACCGGGGAGCTGTTTTTT	CASSSTATGELFF
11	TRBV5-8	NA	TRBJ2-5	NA	TGTGCCAGCAGCGTTCTAGAGACCCAGTACTTC	CASSVLETQYF
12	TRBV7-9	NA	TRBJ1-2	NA	TGTGCCAGCAGCTTAGTCGGGGGTGGCTACACCTTC	CASSLVGGGYTF
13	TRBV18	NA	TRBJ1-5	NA	TGTGCCAGCTCACCAGACGGGAATCAGCCCCAGCATTTT	CASSPDGNQPQHF
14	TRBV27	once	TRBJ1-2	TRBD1	TGTGCCAGCAGTTCACAACAGGGGGCGGATGGCTACACCTTC	CASSSQQGADGYTF
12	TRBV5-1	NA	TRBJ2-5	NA	TGCGCCAGCGGGCAGGTCCAAGAGACCCAGTACTTC	CASGQVQETQYF
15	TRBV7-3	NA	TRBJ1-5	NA	TGTGCCAGCAGCTTTGGGCAGAGACGCAATCAGCCCCAGCATTTT	CASSFGQRRNQPQHF
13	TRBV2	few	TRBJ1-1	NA	TGTGCCAGCAGAAGCGGAGGGTCCACTGAAGCTTTCTTT	CASRSGGSTEAFF
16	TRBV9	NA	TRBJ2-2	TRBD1	TGTGCCAGCAGCCTTAATCCGACAGGGGTAGGCGGGGAGCTGTTTTTT	CASSLNPTGVGGELFF
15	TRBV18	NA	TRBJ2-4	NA	TGTGCCAGCTCCCGGGATCTACTAGCCAAAAACATTCAGTACTTC	CASSRDLLAKNIQYF
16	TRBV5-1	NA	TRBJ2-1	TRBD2	TGCGCCAGCAGCTTGTCCCCTAGCGGGGGGGGCGATGAGCAGTTCTTC	CASSLSPSGGGDEQFF
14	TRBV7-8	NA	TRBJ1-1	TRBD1	TGTGCCAGCAGCTCCAGGGGGGTGAACACTGAAGCTTTCTTT	CASSSRGVNTEAFF
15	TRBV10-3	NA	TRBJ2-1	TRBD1	TGTGCCATCAGTGAGGACAGGGGATTTGGGAATGAGCAGTTCTTC	CAISEDRGFGNEQFF
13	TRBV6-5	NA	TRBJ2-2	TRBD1	TGTGCCAGCAGCCGACAGGGGACCGGGGAGCTGTTTTTT	CASSRQGTGELFF
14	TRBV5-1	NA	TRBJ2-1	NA	TGCGCCAGCAACGAAGGGAGCTCCTACAATGAGCAGTTCTTC	CASNEGSSYNEQFF
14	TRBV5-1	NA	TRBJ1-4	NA	TGCGCCAGCAGCAAGGGGGTCCCTAATGAAAAACTGTTTTTT	CASSKGVPNEKLFF
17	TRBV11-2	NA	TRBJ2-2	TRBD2	TGTGCCAGCAGCTTAGTCTCTGCGGGGGGTTTTACCGGGGAGCTGTTTTTT	CASSLVSAGGFTGELFF
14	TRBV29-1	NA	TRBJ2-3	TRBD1	TGCAGCGTCCAAACAGGGGCCCTCCGGGATACGCAGTATTTT	CSVQTGALRDTQYF
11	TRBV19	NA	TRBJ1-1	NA	TGTGCCAGTAGCCCGAGGACTGAAGCTTTCTTT	CASSPRTEAFF
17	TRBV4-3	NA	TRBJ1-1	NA	TGCGCCAGCAGCCAAGTGAGGCTTGTAGGGCGGGACTCTGAAGCTTTCTTT	CASSQVRLVGRDSEAFF
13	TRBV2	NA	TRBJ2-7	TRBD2	TGTGCCAGCTGTAGGCTAGCGGCTTACGAGCAGTACTTC	CASCRLAAYEQYF
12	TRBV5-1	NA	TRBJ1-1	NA	TGCGCCAGCAGTTCAGGGAGGGGTGAAGCTTTCTTT	CASSSGRGEAFF
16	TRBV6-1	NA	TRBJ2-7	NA	TGTGCCAGCAGTGAAGTACAGGGCCCCCGTCGGTACGAGCAGTACTTC	CASSEVQGPRRYEQYF
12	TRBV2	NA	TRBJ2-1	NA	TGTGCCAGCAGGGCCGATACAGGTGAGCAGTTCTTC	CASRADTGEQFF
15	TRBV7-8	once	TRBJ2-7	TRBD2	TGTGCCAGCAGCTTAGGCGTAGCGGGGGGAGTCGAGCAGTACTTC	CASSLGVAGGVEQYF
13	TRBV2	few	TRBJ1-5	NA	TGTGCCAGCAGTGAATGGGCCACTCAGCCCCAGCATTTT	CASSEWATQPQHF
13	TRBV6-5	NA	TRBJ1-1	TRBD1	TGTGCCAGCAGACAGGGGTTGAACACTGAAGCTTTCTTT	CASRQGLNTEAFF
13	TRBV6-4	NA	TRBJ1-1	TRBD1	TGTGCCAGCAGCCGAACAGGGGGCACTGAAGCTTTCTTT	CASSRTGGTEAFF
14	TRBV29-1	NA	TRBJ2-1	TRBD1	TGCAGCGTTGAAGGGCCAGGGGGCAGGGGTGAGCAGTTCTTC	CSVEGPGGRGEQFF
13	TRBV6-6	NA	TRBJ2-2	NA	TGTGCCAGCACCCCTAGGGGCACCGGGGAGCTGTTTTTT	CASTPRGTGELFF
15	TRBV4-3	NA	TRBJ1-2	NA	TGCGCCAGCAGCCAAGATAACGGGAACTACTATGGCTACACCTTC	CASSQDNGNYYGYTF
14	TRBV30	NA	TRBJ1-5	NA	TGTGCCTGGAGTGTAAAGGGGGATCTTCAGCCCCAGCATTTT	CAWSVKGDLQPQHF
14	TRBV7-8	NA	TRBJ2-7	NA	TGTGCCAGCAGCTCACAAGGGACAACCTACGAGCAGTACTTC	CASSSQGTTYEQYF
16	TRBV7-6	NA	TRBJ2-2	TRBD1	TGTGCCAGCAGCCGACAGGGGGCTGGTGTCACCGGGGAGCTGTTTTTT	CASSRQGAGVTGELFF
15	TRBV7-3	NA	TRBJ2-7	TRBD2	TGTGCCAGCAGCTTAGAGGCTAGCGGGGCCTACGAGCAGTACTTC	CASSLEASGAYEQYF
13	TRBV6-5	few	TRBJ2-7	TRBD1	TGTGCCAGCAGTTATCTCAGGGGGCGGGAGCAGTACTTC	CASSYLRGREQYF
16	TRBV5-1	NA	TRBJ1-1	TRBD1	TGCGCCAGCTCAGGGTCCCGGACAGGGGGGAACACTGAAGCTTTCTTT	CASSGSRTGGNTEAFF
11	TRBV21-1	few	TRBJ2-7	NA	TGTGCCGGCGACACCTCCTACGAGCAGTACTTC	CAGDTSYEQYF
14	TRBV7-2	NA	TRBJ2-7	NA	TGTGCCAGCAGCCCAGGGGGGAGCTCCTACGAGCAGTACTTC	CASSPGGSSYEQYF
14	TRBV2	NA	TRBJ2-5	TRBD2	TGTGCCAGCACTGGCGGGGGGTACCAAGAGACCCAGTACTTC	CASTGGGYQETQYF
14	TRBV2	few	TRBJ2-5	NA	TGTGCCAGCAGCTCCCCGACAGTCTCTGGGACCCAGTACTTC	CASSSPTVSGTQYF
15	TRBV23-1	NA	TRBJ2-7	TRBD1	TGCGCCAGCAGTCGCGCGACAGGGCCCAACTACGAGCAGTACTTC	CASSRATGPNYEQYF
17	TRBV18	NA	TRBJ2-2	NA	TGTGCCAGCTCACCACCGGGGGCTAGCGGGAACACCGGGGAGCTGTTTTTT	CASSPPGASGNTGELFF
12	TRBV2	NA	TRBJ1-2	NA	TGTGCCAGCATGGGGGGGGCCTATGGCTACACCTTC	CASMGGAYGYTF
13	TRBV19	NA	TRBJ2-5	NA	TGTGCCAGTAGTCCCAATAGGGGGGAGACCCAGTACTTC	CASSPNRGETQYF